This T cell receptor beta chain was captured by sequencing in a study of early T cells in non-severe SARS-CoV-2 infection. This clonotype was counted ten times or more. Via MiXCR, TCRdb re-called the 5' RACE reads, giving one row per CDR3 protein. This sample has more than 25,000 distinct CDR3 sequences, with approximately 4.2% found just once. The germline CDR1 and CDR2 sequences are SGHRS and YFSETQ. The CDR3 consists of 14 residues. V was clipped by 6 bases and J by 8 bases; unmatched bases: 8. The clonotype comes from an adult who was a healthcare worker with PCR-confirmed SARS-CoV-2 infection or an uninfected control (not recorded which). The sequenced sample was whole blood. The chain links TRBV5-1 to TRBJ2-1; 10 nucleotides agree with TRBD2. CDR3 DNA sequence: TGCGCCAGCAAAACTGAAGCGGGAGGGCATGAGCAGTTCTTC. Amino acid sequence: CASKTEAGGHEQFF.